This TCR beta chain was captured in a study of blood T cell repertoires in COVID-19. Libraries were prepared by immunoSEQ multiplex PCR; TCRdb keeps only in-frame clonotypes and omits some of them. The table records 180,000 or so clones, roughly 84% of them present only once. The CDR3 is 15 residues long. Trimming removed 0 bases from V and 2 bases from J, with 9 bases in between. Germline values: CDR1 SGDLS, CDR2 YYNGEE. All recovered Cohort 3 donors got two negative PCRs, got clearance, or saw symptom resolution. The rearrangement uses TRBV9 and TRBJ2-1; D gene unclear. Sequencing was performed on PBMCs or T cells enriched from blood (not recorded which). The TCR originated in a woman aged 55-69 years who had recovered from COVID-19. The CDR3 spells CASSVVDLPYNEQFF. CDR3 in DNA: TGTGCCAGCAGCGTAGTAGATCTCCCCTACAATGAGCAGTTCTTC. The complete variable domain, with remaining parts taken from reference TRBV9 and TRBJ2-1, reads DSGVTQTPKHLITATGQRVTLRCSPRSGDLSVYWYQQSLDQGLQFLIQYYNGEERAKGNILERFSAQQFPDLHSELNLSSLELGDSALYFCASSVVDLPYNEQFFGPGTRLTVL.